The subject of this entry is one T cell receptor beta chain. Only in-frame clones appear in the TCRdb table, and some are missing; sequencing was by immunoSEQ multiplex PCR. The profile covers about 2.3 million clones, with approximately 93% appearing a single time and approximately 0.4% taken by the ten largest. These data are taken from a study of shared clonotypes between healthy human individuals. Sequenced input: naive CD4+ T cells from PBMCs. Subset noted: CD45RA+ positively selected. The TCR comes from a young man in good health. Some clones in this sample may be carry-over from other donors' samples.

DNA for the CDR3: TGCGCCAGCAGCTCGGGGTCCCCCTCTGGAAACACCATATATTTT. This codes for CASSSGSPSGNTIYF. The chain couples TRBV5-1 to TRBJ1-3, with D uncertain. From germline, CDR1 is SGHRS and CDR2 YFSETQ. V lost 3 bases, J lost 0 bases, and 10 bases lay in between. CDR3 size: 15 residues.